This T cell receptor (beta chain) was retrieved from a study of blood T cell repertoires in COVID-19. At the level of the study: The United States, Italy and Spain supplied acute and convalescent COVID-19 samples. Sample material is recorded as cDNA or gDNA derived from T cells, B-cell-depleted T cells, or PBMCs.

The CDR3 loop spans 14 amino acids. The germline V gene encodes CDR1 MDHEN and CDR2 SYDVKM. Note on this clone: Germline and junction disagree at one end, which may indicate a read error.

Profiling relied on immunoSEQ multiplex PCR, and the TCRdb table lists in-frame clones only, not all of them. The table lists 150,000 to 200,000 clones, around 88% of them singletons, with about 5% in the top ten. Sequencing was performed on peripheral blood. The chain joins TRBV28 to TRBJ2-2; TRBD2 might be the D (5 bases). This TCR derives from a human donor in a cohort sampled during active COVID-19. The CDR3 spells CASSFKVNTGELFF. CDR3 DNA: TGTGCCAGCAGTTTCAAGGTCAACACCGGGGAGTTGTTTTTT.